This T cell receptor beta chain was recovered during a study of blood T cell repertoires in COVID-19. Study details: Acute-phase and convalescent COVID-19 samples originated in the United States, Italy and Spain. Sample material is recorded as cDNA or gDNA derived from T cells, B-cell-depleted T cells, or PBMCs.

Clones were sequenced by immunoSEQ multiplex PCR, and TCRdb holds only the in-frame ones, with some missing. Found here are about 130,000 clones, 75% to 90% of them singletons; the top ten hold roughly 4%. In germline, CDR1 is LNHDA, CDR2 SQIVND (reference sequence). Trimming pared 10 bases from V and 0 bases from J, leaving 13 bases between. The CDR3 has 14 amino acids. Followed longitudinally, the Seattle patients had been enrolled during active infection. The source of this sequence is a man aged 55 to 70 with COVID-19, enrolled during active disease. Sequencing was carried out using peripheral blood. The V call is TRBV19, the J call TRBJ2-4; possible D gene TRBD1, 6 bases. CDR3 protein: CATRTDPAKNIQYF. The CDR3 DNA reads as TGTGCCACCCGGACAGACCCAGCCAAAAACATTCAGTACTTC.